The 22 T cell receptor beta chains reported below all come from one sample, sequenced in a study of sequential checkpoint blockade in melanoma. As to treatment: randomized to nivolumab then ipilimumab (arm A) or the reverse (arm B). Repertoires were generated with immunoSEQ multiplex PCR, while TCRdb's copy carries only in-frame clones and drops some. The table shows approximately 5,000 clones, with 60% to 75% occurring only once. This specimen consisted of CD8+ T cells sorted from blood (inferred from file names), obtained from a patient given nivolumab and ipilimumab in sequence. The receptor set was obtained from a human donor with melanoma.

This chain links TRBV5-4 with TRBJ1-1, with a weak D call TRBD1 (5 bases). Trimming removed 2 bases at V and 10 bases at J, with 12 bases between. Germline V gene data show CDR1 as SGHNT and CDR2 as YYREEE (reference sequence). The CDR3 runs to 12 residues. CDR3 amino acids: CASSLTGEGAFF. CDR3 in DNA: TGTGCCAGCAGCTTAACGGGGGAGGGAGCTTTCTTT.

The table lists this clone with a few counts. This rearrangement joins TRBV5-1 to TRBJ2-3, with 14 nucleotides matching TRBD2. Germline-derived CDR1 and CDR2 are SGHRS and YFSETQ. V gave up 4 bases and J gave up 0 bases; unmatched junction bases: 10. The CDR3 loop spans 19 amino acids. The DNA for the CDR3 is TGCGCCAGCAGCCTCCGGACTAGCGGGGGGCCCGATAGCACAGATACGCAGTATTTT. It is translated as CASSLRTSGGPDSTDTQYF.

J is TRBJ2-5 and V is TRBV27, with 10 positions matching TRBD2. V lost 0 bases and J lost 4; bases outside the gene matches: 2. CDR1 MNHEY and CDR2 SMNVEV come from the germline V gene (reference sequence). The CDR3 consists of 15 residues. CDR3 bases: TGTGCCAGCAGTTTATCGGCTAGCGGGGGAGAGACCCAGTACTTC. Translated, it gives CASSLSASGGETQYF.

The CDR3 is CASSLEGVFTDTQYF. The CDR3 DNA reads as TGTGCCAGCAGTTTAGAGGGGGTTTTCACAGATACGCAGTATTTT. V is TRBV27 and J is TRBJ2-3, with D maybe TRBD1 (6 bases). Per germline, CDR1 MNHEY and CDR2 SMNVEV (reference sequence). This CDR3 has 15 amino acids. V was pared by 2 bases and J by 2 bases, with 11 bases between.

This clone has only one observation. The V and J genes are TRBV27 and TRBJ2-1, with 7 positions matching TRBD1. This CDR3 has 15 amino acids. CDR1 and CDR2 (germline): MNHEY, SMNVEV (reference sequence). The V gene end was trimmed by 0 bases and the J gene end by 3 bases; junction bases not matched to a gene: 2. In DNA, the CDR3 is TGTGCCAGCAGTTTATCGACAGGGTACTACAATGAGCAGTTCTTC. Protein: CASSLSTGYYNEQFF.

V gene TRBV7-9 combines with J gene TRBJ2-5, with 7 bases matching TRBD1. Looked up from germline, CDR1 is SEHNR and CDR2 is FQNEAQ (reference sequence). The CDR3 contains 15 residues. V was pared by 4 bases and J by 0 bases, with 5 bases of the junction left unmatched. The DNA of the CDR3 is TGTGCCAGCAGCTCAATTGACAGGGACCAAGAGACCCAGTACTTC. Translated: CASSSIDRDQETQYF.

This clone was seen only a few times. The V and J genes are TRBV9 and TRBJ2-5; maybe TRBD2 (7 bases). V was shortened by 0 bases and J by 4 bases, with 10 bases between the two germline ends. Germline V gene sequence: CDR1 SGDLS, CDR2 YYNGEE. This CDR3 region has 14 residues. The CDR3 DNA follows: TGTGCCAGCAGCGTAGGGGGGGGCGTAGAGACCCAGTACTTC. Translation: CASSVGGGVETQYF.

The genes are TRBV2 and TRBJ1-1, with a weak D call TRBD1 (5 bases). Per the germline V gene, CDR1 is SNHLY and CDR2 is FYNNEI. The length of the CDR3 is 17 residues. Deletions cut 6 bases from V and 3 bases from J, with 23 bases between. CDR3 coding DNA: TGTGCCAGCAGAGCTCTGGACACCGGTTATGTGGACACTGAAGCTTTCTTT. Translating gives CASRALDTGYVDTEAFF.

This clone turned up a few times. The chain joins TRBV13 to TRBJ2-2; 12 positions match TRBD1. This CDR3 is 16 amino acids long. V lost 5 bases to trimming and J lost 6 bases; unmatched junction nucleotides: 7. Germline CDR1 reads PRHDT; CDR2 reads FYEKMQ (reference sequence). The CDR3 loop is CASSPSGTGGPGELFF. The CDR3, as DNA: TGTGCCAGCAGCCCGTCCGGGACAGGGGGCCCCGGGGAGCTGTTTTTT.

V usage is TRBV28 and J usage is TRBJ1-5; 10 bases fit TRBD1. With V trimmed by 4 bases and J by 5 bases, 11 bases remained unmatched. The CDR3 consists of 17 residues. The germline gives CDR1 MDHEN, CDR2 SYDVKM. The CDR3 is CASSSRRDRGFDQPQHF. The CDR3 DNA reads TGTGCCAGCAGTTCGCGCCGGGACAGGGGATTTGATCAGCCCCAGCATTTT.

The chain uses TRBV20-1 and TRBJ2-1; perhaps TRBD1 as D (5 bases). The CDR3 has 10 residues. Looked up from germline, CDR1 is DFQATT and CDR2 is SNEGSKA (reference sequence). V was trimmed by 4 bases and J by 11 bases, leaving 9 bases between them. This chain's CDR3 is CSATWTKQFF. DNA of the CDR3: TGCAGTGCTACCTGGACAAAGCAGTTCTTC.

The count of this clone is one. The chain combines TRBV6-1 with TRBJ2-3; D unclear. V was cut by 0 bases and J by 6 bases, with 10 bases left in between. The CDR3 is made up of 14 amino acids. Per the germline V gene, CDR1 is MNHNS and CDR2 is SASEGT. CDR3 DNA sequence: TGTGCCAGCAGTGAAGCTTGGAGTTCCGATACGCAGTATTTT. Translating it yields CASSEAWSSDTQYF.

J is TRBJ1-1 and V is TRBV19, with D possibly being TRBD1 (6 bases). V gave up 6 bases and J gave up 1 base, with 15 bases separating them. CDR3 size: 15 residues. The germline V gene has CDR1 LNHDA and CDR2 SQIVND (reference sequence). For the CDR3, the DNA is TGTGCCAGTAGCTCAATTGGGGGCCAGAACACTGAAGCTTTCTTT. Protein sequence: CASSSIGGQNTEAFF.

The chain combines TRBV4-1 with TRBJ2-2; 8 bases align to TRBD1. The CDR3 totals 16 residues. After removal of 5 bases from V and 2 bases from J, the junction contained 7 bases not matched to a gene. Germline V gene data show CDR1 as MGHRA and CDR2 as YSYEKL. The CDR3 here is CASSAWTGTNTGELFF. CDR3 DNA: TGCGCCAGCAGCGCCTGGACAGGGACTAACACCGGGGAGCTGTTTTTT.

The DNA of the CDR3 is TGTGCCAGCAGCTCCTACAGGGAGACGGGCACAGATACGCAGTATTTT. It specifies CASSSYRETGTDTQYF. The chain employs TRBV7-9 and TRBJ2-3, with D maybe TRBD1 (6 bases). V lost 4 bases to trimming and J lost 1 base, with 15 bases between them. CDR3 length: 16 amino acids. CDR1 and CDR2 (germline): SEHNR, FQNEAQ (reference sequence).

The J gene is TRBJ2-5, the V gene TRBV28; D might be TRBD2 (5 bases). The germline V gene encodes CDR1 MDHEN and CDR2 SYDVKM. Trimming took 3 bases from V and 5 from J, leaving 13 bases between them. The length of the CDR3 is 14 residues. The CDR3 sequence is CASSLAPSGETQYF. The CDR3 DNA follows: TGTGCCAGCAGTTTGGCCCCCTCGGGGGAGACCCAGTACTTC.

This clone came up a few times. V usage is TRBV11-2 and J usage is TRBJ2-7, with 9 bases aligning to TRBD1. Germline-derived CDR1 and CDR2 are SGHAT and FQNNGV. The CDR3 has 16 amino acids. The trim removed 1 base at V and 2 bases at J, leaving 6 bases unmatched. The CDR3 bases are TGTGCCAGCAGCTTAGTTCTGGGACAGGGCACCTACGAGCAGTACTTC. It codes for CASSLVLGQGTYEQYF.

V usage is TRBV7-2 and J usage is TRBJ1-3; TRBD1 matches at 8 bases. Germline assignment: CDR1 SGHTA and CDR2 FQGNSA. J was trimmed by 2 bases and V by 10 bases; bases with no gene match: 4. The CDR3 runs 13 residues. The CDR3 sequence: CATTRGPGNTIYF. DNA of the CDR3: TGTGCCACAACCAGGGGGCCTGGAAACACCATATATTTT.

The gene calls are TRBV19 and TRBJ2-7, with 10 bases lining up with TRBD1. With V trimmed by 5 bases and J by 3 bases, 4 bases remained unmatched. This CDR3 is built from 14 residues. Germline loops: CDR1 LNHDA, CDR2 SQIVND (reference sequence). The CDR3 DNA reads TGTGCCAGTAGTGCCGGGACAGGGGTCTACGAGCAGTACTTC. Amino acid sequence: CASSAGTGVYEQYF.

CDR3 amino acids: CASRYLWGAYNEQFF. In nucleotides, the CDR3 is TGTGCCAGCAGATACCTCTGGGGGGCCTACAATGAGCAGTTCTTC. V and J are TRBV6-5 and TRBJ2-1; tentatively, D is TRBD2 (6 bases). The ends were cut back, 6 bases at V and 2 bases at J, with 14 bases in the middle. Germline V gene data show CDR1 as MNHEY and CDR2 as SVGAGI. The CDR3 covers 15 residues.

The chain carries TRBV28 and TRBJ2-1; 12 nucleotides line up with TRBD2. V shed 2 bases, J shed 7 bases, and the junction held 12 bases outside the gene matches. The germline CDR1 and CDR2 sequences are MDHEN and SYDVKM. This CDR3 region has 18 residues. CDR3 DNA: TGTGCCAGCAGTTTACCCAGACTAGCGGGAGTACTCGGGAATGAGCAGTTCTTC. It yields the protein CASSLPRLAGVLGNEQFF.

The V and J genes are TRBV19 and TRBJ2-2; 8 bases map to TRBD2. Germline V gives CDR1 LNHDA, CDR2 SQIVND (reference sequence). After removal of 4 bases from V and 5 bases from J, the junction contained 12 bases not matched to a gene. The CDR3 has 17 residues. CDR3 in DNA: TGTGCCAGTAGTAAGGTGGGGCTAGCGGGTTTTACCGGGGAGCTGTTTTTT. Residues: CASSKVGLAGFTGELFF.